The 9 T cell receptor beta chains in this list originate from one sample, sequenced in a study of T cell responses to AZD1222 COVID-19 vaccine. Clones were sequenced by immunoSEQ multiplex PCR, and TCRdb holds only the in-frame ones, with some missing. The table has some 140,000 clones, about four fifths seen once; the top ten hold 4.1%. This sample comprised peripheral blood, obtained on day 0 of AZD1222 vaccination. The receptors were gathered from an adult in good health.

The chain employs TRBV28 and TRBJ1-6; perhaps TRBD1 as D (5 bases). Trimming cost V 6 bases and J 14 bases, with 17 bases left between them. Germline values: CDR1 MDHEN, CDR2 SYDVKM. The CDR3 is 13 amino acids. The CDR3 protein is CASRPAGILALHF. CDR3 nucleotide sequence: TGTGCCAGCAGACCCGCAGGGATTCTGGCCCTCCACTTT.

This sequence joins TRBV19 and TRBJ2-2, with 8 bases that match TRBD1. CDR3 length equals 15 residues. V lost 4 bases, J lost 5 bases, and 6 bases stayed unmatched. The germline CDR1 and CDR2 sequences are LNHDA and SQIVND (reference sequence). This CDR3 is CASSTRTGYTGELFF. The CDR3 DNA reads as TGTGCCAGTAGTACCCGGACAGGGTATACCGGGGAGCTGTTTTTT. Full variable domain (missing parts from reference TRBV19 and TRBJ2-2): DGGITQSPKYLFRKEGQNVTLSCEQNLNHDAMYWYRQDPGQGLRLIYYSQIVNDFQKGDIAEGYSVSREKKESFPLTVTSAQKNPTAFYLCASSTRTGYTGELFFGEGSRLTVL.

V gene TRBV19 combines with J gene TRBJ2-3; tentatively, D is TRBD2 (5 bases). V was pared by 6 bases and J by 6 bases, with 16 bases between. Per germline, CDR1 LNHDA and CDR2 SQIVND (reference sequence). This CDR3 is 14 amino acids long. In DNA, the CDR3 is TGTGCCAGTAGACGGGGAAGCCCCTGGGATACGCAGTATTTT. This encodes CASRRGSPWDTQYF.

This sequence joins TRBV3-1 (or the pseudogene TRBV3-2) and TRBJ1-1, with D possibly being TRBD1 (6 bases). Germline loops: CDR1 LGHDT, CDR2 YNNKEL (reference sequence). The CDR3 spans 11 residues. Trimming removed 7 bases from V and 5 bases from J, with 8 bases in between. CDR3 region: CASTQGTEAFF. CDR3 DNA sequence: TGTGCCAGCACCCAGGGGACTGAAGCTTTCTTT.

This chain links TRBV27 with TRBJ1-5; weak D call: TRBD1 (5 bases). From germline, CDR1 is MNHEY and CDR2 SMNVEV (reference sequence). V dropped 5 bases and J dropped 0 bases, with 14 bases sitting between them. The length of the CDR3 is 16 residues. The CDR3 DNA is TGTGCCAGCAGTCTCCACGGGACTCTTAGCAATCAGCCCCAGCATTTT. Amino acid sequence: CASSLHGTLSNQPQHF.

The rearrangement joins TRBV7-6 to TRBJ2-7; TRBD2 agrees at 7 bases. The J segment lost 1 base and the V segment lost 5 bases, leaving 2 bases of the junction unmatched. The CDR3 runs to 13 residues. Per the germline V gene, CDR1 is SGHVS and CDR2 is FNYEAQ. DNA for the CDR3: TGTGCCAGCAGCGGCGGGGGATCCTACGAGCAGTACTTC. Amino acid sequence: CASSGGGSYEQYF.

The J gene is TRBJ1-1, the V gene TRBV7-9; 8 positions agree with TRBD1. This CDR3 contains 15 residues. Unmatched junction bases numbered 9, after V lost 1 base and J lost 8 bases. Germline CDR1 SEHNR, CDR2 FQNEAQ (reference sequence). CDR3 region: CASSLEGRGREEAFF. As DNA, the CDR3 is TGTGCCAGCAGCTTAGAGGGCAGGGGGCGCGAAGAAGCTTTCTTT.

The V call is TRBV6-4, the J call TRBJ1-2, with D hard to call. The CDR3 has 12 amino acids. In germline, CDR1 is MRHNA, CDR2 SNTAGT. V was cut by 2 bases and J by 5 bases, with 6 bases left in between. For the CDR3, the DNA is TGTGCCAGCAGTGACGAAGGGTATGGCTACACCTTC. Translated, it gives CASSDEGYGYTF.

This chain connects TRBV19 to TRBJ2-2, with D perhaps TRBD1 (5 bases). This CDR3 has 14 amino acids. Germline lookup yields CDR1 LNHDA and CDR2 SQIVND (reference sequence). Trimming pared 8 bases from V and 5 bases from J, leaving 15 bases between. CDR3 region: CASGAGRTTGELFF. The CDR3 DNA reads TGTGCCAGTGGAGCAGGGCGGACAACCGGGGAGCTGTTTTTT. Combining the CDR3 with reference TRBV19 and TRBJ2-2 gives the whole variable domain DGGITQSPKYLFRKEGQNVTLSCEQNLNHDAMYWYRQDPGQGLRLIYYSQIVNDFQKGDIAEGYSVSREKKESFPLTVTSAQKNPTAFYLCASGAGRTTGELFFGEGSRLTVL.